This T cell receptor (beta chain) comes out of a study of T-cell memory formation after mild COVID-19. At the level of the study: The TCR clusters were mostly specific to one donor.

Constant-segment primers were used for 5'RACE, and the resulting TCR alpha and TCR beta cDNA libraries carried sample barcodes and UMIs. TCRdb re-called the 5' RACE reads through MiXCR, storing one row per CDR3 protein. The sample carries around 250,000 distinct CDR3 sequences, over 8.5% recorded once. Deletions cut 10 bases from V and 5 bases from J, with 17 bases between. Germline V gene lookup returns CDR1 LNHDA and CDR2 SQIVND (reference sequence). The length of the CDR3 is 13 residues. This clonotype was counted a few times. Its target is not known. Broader study findings: Contracting CD4+ clones lay largely in CM and EM, with CD8+ ones residing in EMRA. Some clones that responded turned up in pre-infection memory, which suggests that cross-reactive memory joined in.

This sequence was found in a man aged 18 to 30 who had mild COVID-19 (a few samples of this study predate the infection). Cell type and time point are not known. This rearrangement joins TRBV19 to TRBJ2-5, with D unresolved. The sequencing sample was made of PBMCs or a T cell subset sorted from them (not recorded which). The CDR3 sequence is CATQSSRVETQYF. The CDR3 DNA reads as TGTGCCACCCAGTCCAGTAGAGTGGAGACCCAGTACTTC. Drawing the rest from reference TRBV19 and TRBJ2-5, the complete variable domain is DGGITQSPKYLFRKEGQNVTLSCEQNLNHDAMYWYRQDPGQGLRLIYYSQIVNDFQKGDIAEGYSVSREKKESFPLTVTSAQKNPTAFYLCATQSSRVETQYFGPGTRLLVL.